The present T cell receptor beta chain was sequenced within a study of blood T cell repertoires in COVID-19. Overall study: Acute and convalescent COVID-19 samples came from the United States, Italy and Spain. Sample material is recorded as cDNA or gDNA derived from T cells, B-cell-depleted T cells, or PBMCs.

Assay used: immunoSEQ multiplex PCR; TCRdb lists only in-frame clones, some missing. This sample has more than 200,000 clones, with around 88% found just once. J gave up 3 bases and V 5 bases, and 9 bases lay outside the gene matches. This CDR3 comprises 16 residues. CDR1 SGHAT and CDR2 FQDESV come from the germline V gene (reference sequence). V usage is TRBV11-1 and J usage is TRBJ2-5; 10 bases map to TRBD2. The origin of this receptor is a man of 80 years or more with acute or convalescent COVID-19. Input material: peripheral blood. Here the CDR3 DNA reads TGTGCCAGCAGCCCTACCGGCACTAGCGGGGAAGAGACCCAGTACTTC. Amino acids: CASSPTGTSGEETQYF.